There are a few counts of the clone carrying this T cell receptor beta chain. Antigen unknown. These data originate in a study of beta chain features in type 1 diabetes. Overall study context: All samples combined gave about 100 million sorted cells for examination.

Regarding the study as a whole: Although PCR might favor shorter templates, it would do so equally in patients and controls. VDJ junctions from patients with type 1 diabetes contained fewer insertions and more deletions. TCRB CDR3s were moderately but significantly shorter in Type 1 diabetes patients in all four CD4+ subsets.

A sort by CD45RO/CCR7/CD25/CD127/CD95/CD27 yielded CD4+ naive, central memory, regulatory and stem cell-like memory cells. Reverse transcription of all isolated RNA meant that expressed TCRB transcripts were sequenced. The assay was immunoSEQ multiplex PCR, and TCRdb's table has in-frame clones only and misses some. This table holds 600,000 or so clones, over 13% found once. The CDR3 is made up of 14 amino acids. Germline values: CDR1 MGHDK, CDR2 SYGVNS. Trimming took off 0 bases at V and 7 bases at J, with 10 bases between the two ends. What was sequenced was naive CD4+ T cells from blood. This clonotype originated in a man aged 18 to 30 with type 1 diabetes. The J gene is TRBJ2-1, the V gene TRBV25-1, with a tentative D call TRBD1 (5 bases). CDR3 DNA sequence: TGTGCCAGCAGTGAATATCTAGGGGTAAATGAGCAGTTCTTC. Translating gives CASSEYLGVNEQFF.